The rows below give T cell receptor beta chains drawn from one sample of a study of T-cell reconstitution after alpha-beta-depleted transplantation in children. From the PCR reads, TCRdb called clonotypes with MiXCR, one entry per CDR3 protein. Here the sample spans some 150,000 distinct CDR3 sequences, 8% to 10% being singletons. Sample: PBMCs, mostly from graft donor cells, taken 180 days after TCRalphabeta/CD19-depleted stem cell transplant. Source of these receptors: a female patient aged 2-9 years who had a stem cell transplant for congenital amegakaryocytic thrombocytopenia, so the T cells may come from the graft donor. The CDR3 runs from the conserved cysteine through the conserved F or W. Fields, in order: D gene, clone size, V gene, J gene, CDR3 DNA, CDR3 protein. D genes are given only for firm matches. The size entry is marked missing in some rows and otherwise reads once, few, many or a size class.

D gene: -; clone size: many; V gene: TRBV12-3/TRBV12-4; J gene: TRBJ2-2; CDR3 DNA: TGTGCCAGCATGGGACGGGTGGACACCGGGGAGCTGTTTTTT; CDR3 protein: CASMGRVDTGELFF
D gene: -; clone size: -; V gene: TRBV20-1; J gene: TRBJ1-5; CDR3 DNA: TGCAGTGCCCCAGCCTATAGCAATCAGCCCCAGCATTTT; CDR3 protein: CSAPAYSNQPQHF
D gene: -; clone size: many; V gene: TRBV20-1; J gene: TRBJ2-2; CDR3 DNA: TGCAGTGCTAGAGATCTCGGGTGGGGGGGGCGTAGCGGGGAGCTGTTTTTT; CDR3 protein: CSARDLGWGGRSGELFF
D gene: -; clone size: -; V gene: TRBV4-1; J gene: TRBJ2-1; CDR3 DNA: TGCGCCAGCAGCCGAAGCTCCCTGGTTTACAATGAGCAGTTCTTC; CDR3 protein: CASSRSSLVYNEQFF
D gene: -; clone size: many; V gene: TRBV28; J gene: TRBJ2-2; CDR3 DNA: TGTGCCAGCAGTTCGGGTCTGACCGGGGAGCTGTTTTTT; CDR3 protein: CASSSGLTGELFF
D gene: -; clone size: many; V gene: TRBV6-5; J gene: TRBJ2-5; CDR3 DNA: TGTGCCAGCAGTTACTATAGTGGGGGCTGGGAGACCCAGTACTTC; CDR3 protein: CASSYYSGGWETQYF
D gene: -; clone size: -; V gene: TRBV6-1; J gene: TRBJ1-2; CDR3 DNA: TGTGCCAGCCGGGTTGGGGTAAACTATGGCTACACCTTC; CDR3 protein: CASRVGVNYGYTF
D gene: -; clone size: many; V gene: TRBV5-1; J gene: TRBJ1-1; CDR3 DNA: TGCGCCAGCAGCTTGGCCGAGTCCTGGGTTGGCACTGAAGCTTTCTTT; CDR3 protein: CASSLAESWVGTEAFF
D gene: -; clone size: -; V gene: TRBV6-1; J gene: TRBJ2-7; CDR3 DNA: TGTGCCAGCAGTGAGGGGGGTGGAGCCTACGAGCAGTACTTC; CDR3 protein: CASSEGGGAYEQYF
D gene: -; clone size: many; V gene: TRBV7-9; J gene: TRBJ1-1; CDR3 DNA: TGTGCCAGCAGCTTAAGGGCAGGGGACACTGAAGCTTTCTTT; CDR3 protein: CASSLRAGDTEAFF
D gene: -; clone size: -; V gene: TRBV19; J gene: TRBJ2-3; CDR3 DNA: TGTGCCAGTAGTGGGTGGCCGGATACGCAGTATTTT; CDR3 protein: CASSGWPDTQYF
D gene: -; clone size: many; V gene: TRBV12-3/TRBV12-4; J gene: TRBJ1-1; CDR3 DNA: TGTGCCAGCAGTTTGTCAGTTGGCCCTGAAGCTTTCTTT; CDR3 protein: CASSLSVGPEAFF
D gene: -; clone size: many; V gene: TRBV7-2; J gene: TRBJ1-1; CDR3 DNA: TGTGCCAGCAGCTTAGGCTCAGGGGTACCATGGGGGACTGAAGCTTTCTTT; CDR3 protein: CASSLGSGVPWGTEAFF
D gene: -; clone size: -; V gene: TRBV5-4; J gene: TRBJ1-2; CDR3 DNA: TGTGCCAGCAGCGCCGGGACCGAATCCTATGGCTACACCTTC; CDR3 protein: CASSAGTESYGYTF
D gene: TRBD1; clone size: many; V gene: TRBV12-3/TRBV12-4; J gene: TRBJ2-1; CDR3 DNA: TGTGCCAGCAGTTTCCCCGACAGGGTGGCGTTCTTC; CDR3 protein: CASSFPDRVAFF